The present TCR beta chain was sequenced within a study of regulatory T cells in long-lasting Graves disease. iRepertoire HTBI primers and Arm-PCR of CDR3 regions built TCR beta libraries. TCRdb reprocessed the multiplex PCR reads with MiXCR, giving one entry per CDR3 protein. The data hold roughly 520,000 distinct CDR3 sequences, with around 12% observed a single time. CDR1 and CDR2 (germline): LGHNA, YNFKEQ. V lost 0 bases, J lost 3 bases, and 8 bases lay in between. The CDR3 totals 15 residues. Indicated time point: newly diagnosed GD, antithyroid drugs for less than 3 months. Scientists built the TCR library using RNA that was extracted from PBMCs. This clonotype was found a few times. The same sample was also studied in work on T cells in Graves' hyperthyroidism and ophthalmopathy. That report notes: First-round RT-PCR with HTBI primers amplified the TCR CDR3 region.

The material sequenced was peripheral blood mononuclear cells (PBMCs), taken at new diagnosis, from a patient treated with antithyroid drugs. V usage is TRBV4-2 and J usage is TRBJ2-2; D is undetermined. This receptor was taken from a woman aged 25 to 39 with Graves disease. Here the CDR3 reads CASSQEDHDTGELFF. CDR3 sequence (DNA): TGTGCCAGCAGCCAAGAGGATCACGACACCGGGGAGCTGTTTTTT.